This T cell receptor beta chain was captured in a study of Ad26.COV2.S vaccination and SARS-CoV-2 variants. The data were produced by immunoSEQ multiplex PCR, yet TCRdb's version contains in-frame clones alone and is incomplete. The sample has roughly 450,000 clones, 90% seen once. CDR3 length equals 19 residues. Germline CDR1 and CDR2: SGHDT and YYEEEE. The V segment lost 5 bases and the J segment 0 bases; nucleotides outside the gene matches: 17. Comments on this clone: Antigen unknown.

Study results and caveats: The TCR breadth and depth analyses may have produced an underestimate of total T cell responses.

Treatment in this sample: around 19 received Ad26.COV2.S at low or high dose, single or two shots; 5 received placebo; per-sample allocation not given. Sample collection was performed on day 63 after the first vaccine or placebo injection. This Boston cohort included adults aged 18-55 years. The chain carries TRBV5-6 and TRBJ1-3; 7 bases match TRBD1. Sequences were derived from peripheral blood, sampled in a trial of Ad26.COV2.S vaccine versus placebo. The TCR comes from a person between 18 and 65 years old who received the Ad26.COV2.S COVID-19 vaccine or a placebo. Here the CDR3 DNA reads TGTGCCAGCAGACCTAGCGGATTGGGACAGATCGACTCTGGAAACACCATATATTTT. It yields the protein CASRPSGLGQIDSGNTIYF.